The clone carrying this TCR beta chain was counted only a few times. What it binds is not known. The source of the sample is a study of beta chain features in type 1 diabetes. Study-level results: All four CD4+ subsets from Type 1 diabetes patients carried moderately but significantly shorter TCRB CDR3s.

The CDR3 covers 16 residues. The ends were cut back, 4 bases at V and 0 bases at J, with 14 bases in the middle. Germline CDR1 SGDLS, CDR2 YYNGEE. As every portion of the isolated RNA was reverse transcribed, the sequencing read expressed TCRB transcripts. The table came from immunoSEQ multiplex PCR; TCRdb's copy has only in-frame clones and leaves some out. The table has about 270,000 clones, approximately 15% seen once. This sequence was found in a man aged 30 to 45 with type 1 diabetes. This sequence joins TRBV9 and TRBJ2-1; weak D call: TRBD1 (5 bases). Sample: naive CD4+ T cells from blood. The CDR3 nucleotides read TGTGCCAGCAGCCTCAAACCAGGGTCCTCCTACAATGAGCAGTTCTTC. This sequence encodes CASSLKPGSSYNEQFF. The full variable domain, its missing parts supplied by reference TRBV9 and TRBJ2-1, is DSGVTQTPKHLITATGQRVTLRCSPRSGDLSVYWYQQSLDQGLQFLIQYYNGEERAKGNILERFSAQQFPDLHSELNLSSLELGDSALYFCASSLKPGSSYNEQFFGPGTRLTVL.